The 32 T cell receptor beta chains reported below all come from one sample, sequenced in a study of blood T cell repertoires in COVID-19. TCRdb's table, derived via immunoSEQ multiplex PCR, lists solely in-frame clones and lacks some. The data hold roughly 320,000 clones, with approximately 90% observed a single time. The sequencing input was PBMCs or T cells enriched from blood (not recorded which). The source of these receptors is a man younger than 40 who had recovered from COVID-19.

This clone was detected only once. CDR3 sequence: CASSRQGTEAFF. The DNA of the CDR3 is TGTGCCAGTAGTAGACAGGGCACTGAAGCTTTCTTT. The genes are TRBV19 and TRBJ1-1; 7 positions agree with TRBD1. V lost 4 bases and J lost 4; bases outside the gene matches: 0. Germline assignment: CDR1 LNHDA and CDR2 SQIVND (reference sequence). The CDR3 has 12 amino acids. The variable domain in full, completed from reference TRBV19 and TRBJ1-1, reads DGGITQSPKYLFRKEGQNVTLSCEQNLNHDAMYWYRQDPGQGLRLIYYSQIVNDFQKGDIAEGYSVSREKKESFPLTVTSAQKNPTAFYLCASSRQGTEAFFGQGTRLTVV.

This chain links TRBV10-1 with TRBJ2-1; 8 positions match TRBD2. The ends lost 3 bases at V and 7 bases at J; junction bases unmatched: 8. This CDR3 comprises 15 residues. Germline CDR1 and CDR2: WNHNN and SYGVQD (reference sequence). The CDR3 sequence is CASSDPGGSRNEQFF. As DNA, the CDR3 is TGCGCCAGCAGTGATCCGGGAGGGAGCAGGAATGAGCAGTTCTTC.

CDR3 sequence (DNA): TGTGCCAGCAGCCTATCCCCATTTCAGAACACTGAAGCTTTCTTT. Its translation: CASSLSPFQNTEAFF. V is TRBV6-5 and J is TRBJ1-1, with no clear D. The CDR3 is 15 residues long. Germline assignment: CDR1 MNHEY and CDR2 SVGAGI. Trimming cost V 6 bases and J 1 base, with 15 bases left between them.

The CDR3, as DNA: TGTGCCAGCAGTTTATGGACGGGTGGCGGCTACACCTTC. The encoded protein is CASSLWTGGGYTF. The rearrangement joins TRBV28 to TRBJ1-2, with unresolved D. Per the germline V gene, CDR1 is MDHEN and CDR2 is SYDVKM. The CDR3 spans 13 residues. V lost 0 bases and J 8 bases, leaving 10 bases between the germline ends.

V gene TRBV25-1 combines with J gene TRBJ2-5; 9 bases are shared with TRBD1. V shed 7 bases and J 5 bases; nucleotides not matched to a gene: 8. This CDR3 is 14 amino acids long. CDR1 and CDR2 (germline): MGHDK, SYGVNS. DNA for the CDR3: TGTGCCAGCAAGTGGACAGGGGCCGGGGAGACCCAGTACTTC. Translated, it gives CASKWTGAGETQYF.

The chain employs TRBV13 and TRBJ1-2; unclear D gene. Germline V gene data show CDR1 as PRHDT and CDR2 as FYEKMQ (reference sequence). This CDR3 region has 14 residues. V dropped 2 bases and J dropped 4 bases, with 11 bases sitting between them. This chain's CDR3 is CASSLTGLGYGYTF. DNA of the CDR3: TGTGCCAGCAGCTTAACGGGTTTGGGCTATGGCTACACCTTC.

The chain is built from TRBV29-1 and TRBJ2-1; 9 bases agree with TRBD2. There are 15 residues in the CDR3. Looked up from germline, CDR1 is SQVTM and CDR2 is ANQGSEA. With 0 bases clipped from V and 8 bases from J, the junction kept 8 bases outside the gene matches. The CDR3 region has the DNA TGCAGCGTTGAAGAGGGTAGCGGGAGAAACTATGAGCAGTTCTTC. Translated: CSVEEGSGRNYEQFF.

The chain couples TRBV27 to TRBJ1-2, with D maybe TRBD1 (6 bases). This CDR3 contains 15 residues. CDR1 is MNHEY, CDR2 SMNVEV, per germline (reference sequence). V lost 3 bases and J lost 7, with 18 bases in between. CDR3 loop: CASSFIGTGLGGYTF. CDR3 nucleotides: TGTGCCAGCAGTTTTATCGGCACAGGGCTCGGTGGCTACACCTTC.

The chain uses TRBV28 and TRBJ2-2; a possible D gene is TRBD1 (6 bases). The V gene's germline CDR1 is MDHEN and CDR2 SYDVKM. Between the trimmed V and J ends, which lost 0 bases and 6 bases, there was a span of 17 bases. The CDR3 has 17 residues. The CDR3 coding sequence is TGTGCCAGCAGTTTATGGTCCCTGGGGCAGGGGCCCGGGGAGCTGTTTTTT. Translation: CASSLWSLGQGPGELFF.

The J gene is TRBJ2-3, the V gene TRBV19; 7 bases are a match to TRBD2. This CDR3 has 17 residues. The J segment lost 3 bases and the V segment lost 0 bases, leaving 9 bases of the junction unmatched. The germline gives CDR1 LNHDA, CDR2 SQIVND (reference sequence). CDR3 in amino acids: CASSIDQGLAVTDTQYF. The CDR3 nucleotides read TGTGCCAGTAGTATAGATCAAGGGCTAGCGGTGACAGATACGCAGTATTTT.

A word on this clone: Being one base from a much bigger clone, this may be a read error. The chain uses TRBV24-1 and TRBJ2-7, with 9 bases fitting TRBD1. The CDR3 runs to 15 residues. Germline values: CDR1 KGHDR, CDR2 SFDVKD. Losses at the gene ends were 3 bases for V and 3 bases for J; bases not matched to a gene: 5. CDR3 amino acids: CATSDPWDRVYEQYF. The CDR3 coding sequence is TGTGCCACCAGTGATCCGTGGGACAGGGTCTACGAGCAGTACTTC.

The chain links TRBV4-1 to TRBJ2-7; D perhaps matches TRBD2 (5 bases). CDR1 MGHRA and CDR2 YSYEKL come from the germline V gene. Trimming stripped 0 bases from V and 8 bases from J, with 8 bases between. This CDR3 is built from 12 residues. CDR3 coding DNA: TGCGCCAGCAGCCAAGATGGGGAGAAGCAGTACTTC. Its translation: CASSQDGEKQYF.

J is TRBJ1-1 and V is TRBV6-1, with 8 bases lining up with TRBD1. V was pared by 3 bases and J by 0 bases, with 9 bases of the junction left unmatched. CDR3 length equals 17 residues. Germline assignment: CDR1 MNHNS and CDR2 SASEGT. As DNA, the CDR3 is TGTGCCAGCAGTGAGTGGGGACAGGACCTCATGAACACTGAAGCTTTCTTT. It specifies CASSEWGQDLMNTEAFF.

This clone occurred once. The chain is built from TRBV10-2 and TRBJ1-5, with TRBD1 as a possible D gene (6 bases). Germline loops: CDR1 WSHSY, CDR2 SAAADI. The CDR3 is 13 amino acids. Deletions cut 7 bases from V and 2 bases from J, with 9 bases between. CDR3 region: CASMPGGNQPQHF. CDR3 nucleotides: TGCGCCAGCATGCCAGGGGGCAATCAGCCCCAGCATTTT.

The chain joins TRBV7-2 to TRBJ1-6, with no clear D. The CDR3 runs 14 residues. The germline V gene has CDR1 SGHTA and CDR2 FQGNSA. V gave up 3 bases and J gave up 15 bases, with 18 bases separating them. CDR3 DNA sequence: TGTGCCAGCAGCTTTGACCTCGACGGACTTGGCCTCCACTTT. It translates to CASSFDLDGLGLHF.

The V and J genes are TRBV10-2 and TRBJ2-2, with 8 bases matching TRBD2. In germline, CDR1 is WSHSY, CDR2 SAAADI. CDR3 length: 16 amino acids. The J segment lost 6 bases and the V segment lost 1 base, leaving 7 bases of the junction unmatched. This chain's CDR3 is CASSEFQRGIPGELFF. Here the CDR3 DNA reads TGCGCCAGCAGTGAGTTCCAGCGGGGGATTCCCGGGGAGCTGTTTTTT.

The chain uses TRBV2 and TRBJ1-3; no reliable D call. The CDR3 runs 14 residues. Trimming pared 7 bases from V and 0 bases from J, leaving 10 bases between. The germline CDR1 and CDR2 sequences are SNHLY and FYNNEI. CDR3 sequence reads: CASKYEGSGNTIYF. The CDR3 coding sequence is TGTGCCAGCAAATACGAGGGCTCTGGAAACACCATATATTTT.

The rearrangement uses TRBV3-1 (or the pseudogene TRBV3-2) and TRBJ2-2; the D gene is possibly TRBD2 (6 bases). In germline, CDR1 is LGHDT, CDR2 YNNKEL (reference sequence). The CDR3 is 14 residues long. The V and J ends lost 5 bases and 5 bases respectively, with 12 bases between them. CDR3 in DNA: TGTGCCAGCAGCAACGGCGGGGCTACCGGGGAGCTGTTTTTT. This codes for CASSNGGATGELFF.

Concerning this clone itself: One end of the junction does not line up with germline, which may come from a read error. The V call is TRBV7-9, the J call TRBJ2-7, with 8 bases lining up with TRBD1. In germline, CDR1 is SEHNR, CDR2 FQNEAQ (reference sequence). The CDR3 covers 12 residues. The chain's CDR3 is CASSFSGTGLYF. The DNA of the CDR3 is TGTGCCAGCAGCTTTAGTGGGACAGGCCTTTATTTC.

CDR3 in amino acids: CAWSVTSHQPQHF. The CDR3 DNA follows: TGTGCCTGGAGTGTTACATCGCATCAGCCCCAGCATTTT. This chain uses TRBV30 with TRBJ1-5; D unclear. Germline V CDR1 and CDR2: GTSNPN, SVGIG (reference sequence). This CDR3 comprises 13 residues. Between the trimmed V and J ends, which lost 0 bases and 5 bases, there was a span of 8 bases.

The CDR3 sequence is CASSLGATLNYGYTF. The CDR3 nucleotides read TGTGCCAGCAGCTTAGGAGCCACACTAAACTATGGCTACACCTTC. The genes are TRBV7-8 and TRBJ1-2; D not certain. The V gene's germline CDR1 is SGHVS and CDR2 FQNEAQ. The CDR3 runs to 15 residues. Trimming removed 1 base at V and 2 bases at J, with 11 bases between.

This chain connects TRBV4-1 to TRBJ2-3; 7 bases are a match to TRBD1. V lost 2 bases to trimming and J lost 2 bases; unmatched junction nucleotides: 4. This CDR3 has 15 residues. From germline, CDR1 is MGHRA and CDR2 YSYEKL. DNA of the CDR3: TGCGCCAGCAGCCAACCGGGACAGTACACAGATACGCAGTATTTT. Translating gives CASSQPGQYTDTQYF.

This chain uses TRBV7-9 with TRBJ2-7, with D perhaps TRBD1 (5 bases). CDR3 length equals 14 residues. V lost 2 bases, J lost 5 bases, and 13 bases lay in between. Germline values: CDR1 SEHNR, CDR2 FQNEAQ (reference sequence). The CDR3 nucleotides read TGTGCCAGCAGCTTACAGGGTTCAGTCGACGAGCAGTACTTC. This sequence encodes CASSLQGSVDEQYF.

The chain employs TRBV19 and TRBJ2-2, with 9 nucleotides matching TRBD1. Germline assignment: CDR1 LNHDA and CDR2 SQIVND (reference sequence). Unmatched junction bases numbered 3, after V lost 10 bases and J lost 3 bases. The CDR3 loop spans 13 amino acids. Written as DNA, the CDR3 is TGTGCCACAGGACAGGGGTACACCGGGGAGCTGTTTTTT. It specifies CATGQGYTGELFF.

This clone was recorded a few times. The chain has TRBV27 and TRBJ1-2; 8 nucleotides line up with TRBD1. Germline V gives CDR1 MNHEY, CDR2 SMNVEV (reference sequence). CDR3 length: 15 amino acids. The V and J ends lost 5 bases and 3 bases, in that order; junction bases with no gene match: 8. CDR3 loop: CASSPRQGSYYGYTF. The CDR3 region has the DNA TGTGCCAGCAGTCCCCGACAGGGGTCGTACTATGGCTACACCTTC.

The chain is built from TRBV7-6 and TRBJ1-1, with a weak D call TRBD1 (5 bases). The ends were cut back, 2 bases at V and 6 bases at J, with 13 bases in the middle. CDR1 is SGHVS and CDR2 is FNYEAQ in the germline V gene. The CDR3 is 14 amino acids. The CDR3 here is CASSLMGEGAEAFF. For the CDR3, the DNA is TGTGCCAGCAGCTTAATGGGGGAGGGTGCTGAAGCTTTCTTT.

This clone was counted at least ten times. The V and J genes are TRBV7-2 and TRBJ2-1, with D possibly being TRBD1 (5 bases). This CDR3 spans 18 amino acids. CDR1 SGHTA and CDR2 FQGNSA come from the germline V gene. Trimming took 7 bases from V and 6 from J, leaving 28 bases between them. The CDR3 region is CASTKSGAKLVSSNEQFF. In nucleotides, the CDR3 is TGTGCCAGCACTAAAAGTGGGGCGAAGTTGGTGAGTTCCAATGAGCAGTTCTTC.

CDR3 bases: TGTGCCACCAGTTTGGGGAGCCAAGAGACCCAGTACTTC. Encoded protein: CATSLGSQETQYF. The chain joins TRBV24-1 to TRBJ2-5; D may be TRBD2 (5 bases). This CDR3 is 13 amino acids long. Trimming stripped 6 bases from V and 1 base from J, with 8 bases between. The germline V gene has CDR1 KGHDR and CDR2 SFDVKD.

The V gene is TRBV7-9, the J gene TRBJ2-3; 9 bases map to TRBD2. Trimming removed 1 base from V and 5 bases from J; junction bases left unmatched: 4. Germline loops: CDR1 SEHNR, CDR2 FQNEAQ (reference sequence). The CDR3 runs to 15 residues. The CDR3, as DNA: TGTGCCAGCAGCTTAGGTAGCGGGGGAAAAGATACGCAGTATTTT. It yields the protein CASSLGSGGKDTQYF.

The table lists this clone with a few counts. This sequence joins TRBV2 and TRBJ1-1, with D possibly TRBD1 on 5 matching bases. There are 13 residues in the CDR3. CDR1 SNHLY and CDR2 FYNNEI come from the germline V gene. DNA of the CDR3: TGTGCAGCCGGAGGGGTGGCGAACACTGAAGCTTTCTTT. Protein product: CAAGGVANTEAFF.

CDR3 residues: CASSQAAGGRNTEAFF. CDR3 coding DNA: TGTGCCAGCAGCCAAGCCGCGGGGGGCAGGAACACTGAAGCTTTCTTT. The V gene is TRBV3-1 (or the pseudogene TRBV3-2), the J gene TRBJ1-1; possibly TRBD1 for D (6 bases). The CDR3 extends over 16 amino acids. The V and J ends lost 1 base and 1 base respectively, with 13 bases between them. The germline CDR1 and CDR2 sequences are LGHDT and YNNKEL (reference sequence).

The chain recombines TRBV30 with TRBJ1-1, with D possibly being TRBD1 (5 bases). Germline assignment: CDR1 GTSNPN and CDR2 SVGIG (reference sequence). CDR3 size: 13 residues. Trimming took 3 bases from V and 1 from J, leaving 9 bases between them. The CDR3 nucleotides are TGTGCCTGGAGCAGGCAGGGGAACACTGAAGCTTTCTTT. Its protein is CAWSRQGNTEAFF.